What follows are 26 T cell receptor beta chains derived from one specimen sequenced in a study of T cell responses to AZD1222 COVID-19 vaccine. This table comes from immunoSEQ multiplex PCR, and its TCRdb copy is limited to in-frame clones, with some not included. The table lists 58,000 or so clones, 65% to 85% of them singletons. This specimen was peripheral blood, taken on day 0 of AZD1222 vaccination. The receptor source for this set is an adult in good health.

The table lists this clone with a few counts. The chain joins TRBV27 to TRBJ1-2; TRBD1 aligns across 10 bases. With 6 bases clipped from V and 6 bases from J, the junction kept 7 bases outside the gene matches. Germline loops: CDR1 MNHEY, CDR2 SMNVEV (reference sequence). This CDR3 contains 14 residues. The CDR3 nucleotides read TGTGCCAGCAGACTGACAGGGGGCGCGGATGGCTACACCTTC. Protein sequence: CASRLTGGADGYTF.

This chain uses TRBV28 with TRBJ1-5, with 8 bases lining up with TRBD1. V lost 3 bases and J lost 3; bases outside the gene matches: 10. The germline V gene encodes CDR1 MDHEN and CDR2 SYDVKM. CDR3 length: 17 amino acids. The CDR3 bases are TGTGCCAGCAGTTTTCGGACAGGGACGATTGACAATCAGCCCCAGCATTTT. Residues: CASSFRTGTIDNQPQHF.

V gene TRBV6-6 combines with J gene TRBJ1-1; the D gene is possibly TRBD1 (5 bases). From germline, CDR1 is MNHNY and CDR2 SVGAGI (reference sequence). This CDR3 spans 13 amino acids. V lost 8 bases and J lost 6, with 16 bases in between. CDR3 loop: CASREGWNPEAFF. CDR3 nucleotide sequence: TGTGCCAGCCGGGAGGGGTGGAATCCTGAAGCTTTCTTT.

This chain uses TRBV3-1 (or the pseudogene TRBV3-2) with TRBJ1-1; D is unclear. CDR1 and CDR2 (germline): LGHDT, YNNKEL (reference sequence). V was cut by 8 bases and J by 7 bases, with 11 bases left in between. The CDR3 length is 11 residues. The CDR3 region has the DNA TGTGCCAGCGGGGTTGGAGATGAAGCTTTCTTT. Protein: CASGVGDEAFF.

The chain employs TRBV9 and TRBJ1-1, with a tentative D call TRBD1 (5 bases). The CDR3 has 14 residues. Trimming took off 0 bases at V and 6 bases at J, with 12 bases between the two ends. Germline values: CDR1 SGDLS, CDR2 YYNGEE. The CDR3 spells CASSVASGTAEAFF. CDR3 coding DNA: TGTGCCAGCAGCGTAGCTTCCGGGACGGCTGAAGCTTTCTTT.

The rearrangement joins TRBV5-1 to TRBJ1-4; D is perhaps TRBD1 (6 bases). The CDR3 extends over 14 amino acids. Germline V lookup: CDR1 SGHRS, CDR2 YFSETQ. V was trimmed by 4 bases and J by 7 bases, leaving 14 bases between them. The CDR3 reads CASSLGQTVEKLFF. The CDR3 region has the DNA TGCGCCAGCAGCCTCGGACAGACAGTTGAAAAACTGTTTTTT.

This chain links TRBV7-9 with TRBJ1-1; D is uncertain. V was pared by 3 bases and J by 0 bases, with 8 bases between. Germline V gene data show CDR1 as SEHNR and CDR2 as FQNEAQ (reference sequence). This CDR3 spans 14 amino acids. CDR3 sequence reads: CASSLRALNTEAFF. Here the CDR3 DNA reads TGTGCCAGCAGCTTGAGGGCTCTGAACACTGAAGCTTTCTTT.

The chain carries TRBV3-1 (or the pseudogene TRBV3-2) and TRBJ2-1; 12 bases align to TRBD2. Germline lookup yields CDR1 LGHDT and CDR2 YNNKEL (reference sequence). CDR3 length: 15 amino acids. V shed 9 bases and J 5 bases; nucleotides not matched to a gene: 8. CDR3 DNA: TGTGCCAGTCGACGGACTAGCGGGGTTAACAATGAGCAGTTCTTC. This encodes CASRRTSGVNNEQFF.

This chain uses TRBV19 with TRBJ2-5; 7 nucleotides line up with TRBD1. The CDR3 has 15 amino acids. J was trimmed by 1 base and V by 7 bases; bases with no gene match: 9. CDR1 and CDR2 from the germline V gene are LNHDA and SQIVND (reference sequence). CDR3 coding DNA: TGTGCCAGTAATCAGGGGGTAAAGCCCCAAGAGACCCAGTACTTC. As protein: CASNQGVKPQETQYF.

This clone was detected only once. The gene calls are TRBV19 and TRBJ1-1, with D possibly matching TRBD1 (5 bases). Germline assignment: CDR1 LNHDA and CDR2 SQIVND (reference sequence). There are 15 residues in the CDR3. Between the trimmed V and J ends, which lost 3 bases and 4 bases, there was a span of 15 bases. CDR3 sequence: CASSINGVGVTEAFF. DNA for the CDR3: TGTGCCAGTAGTATTAATGGGGTGGGGGTCACTGAAGCTTTCTTT.

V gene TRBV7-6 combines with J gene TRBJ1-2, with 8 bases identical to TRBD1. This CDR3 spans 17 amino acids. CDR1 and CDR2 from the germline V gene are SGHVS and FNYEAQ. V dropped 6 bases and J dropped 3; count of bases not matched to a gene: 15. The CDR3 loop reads CASSFRVRGRPDYGYTF. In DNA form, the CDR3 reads TGTGCCAGCAGTTTTAGGGTCAGGGGGCGGCCCGACTATGGCTACACCTTC.

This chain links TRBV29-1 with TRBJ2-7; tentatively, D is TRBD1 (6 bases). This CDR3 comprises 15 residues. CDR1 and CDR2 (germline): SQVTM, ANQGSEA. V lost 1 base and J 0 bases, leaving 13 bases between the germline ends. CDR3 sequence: CSVEAQGYGSYEQYF. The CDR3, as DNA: TGCAGCGTTGAAGCACAGGGTTATGGCTCCTACGAGCAGTACTTC.

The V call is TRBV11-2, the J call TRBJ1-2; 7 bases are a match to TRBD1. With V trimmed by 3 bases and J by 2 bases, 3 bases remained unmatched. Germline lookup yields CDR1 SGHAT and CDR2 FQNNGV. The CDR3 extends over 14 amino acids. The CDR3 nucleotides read TGTGCCAGCAGCTTGAAGGGGGCAAACTATGGCTACACCTTC. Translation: CASSLKGANYGYTF.

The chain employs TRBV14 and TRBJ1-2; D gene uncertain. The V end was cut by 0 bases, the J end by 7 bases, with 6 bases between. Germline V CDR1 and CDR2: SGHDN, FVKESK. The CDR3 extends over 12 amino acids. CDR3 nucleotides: TGTGCCAGCAGCCAAGAGGAATCTGGCTACACCTTC. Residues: CASSQEESGYTF. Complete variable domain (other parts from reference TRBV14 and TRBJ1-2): EAGVTQFPSHSVIEKGQTVTLRCDPISGHDNLYWYRRVMGKEIKFLLHFVKESKQDESGMPNNRFLAERTGGTYSTLKVQPAELEDSGVYFCASSQEESGYTFGSGTRLTVV.

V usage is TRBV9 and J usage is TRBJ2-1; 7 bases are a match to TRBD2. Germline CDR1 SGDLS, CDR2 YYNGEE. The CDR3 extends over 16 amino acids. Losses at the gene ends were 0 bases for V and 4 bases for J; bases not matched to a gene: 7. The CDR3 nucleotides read TGTGCCAGCAGCGTAGGAGGGCGGGGGAGATACAATGAGCAGTTCTTC. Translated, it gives CASSVGGRGRYNEQFF.

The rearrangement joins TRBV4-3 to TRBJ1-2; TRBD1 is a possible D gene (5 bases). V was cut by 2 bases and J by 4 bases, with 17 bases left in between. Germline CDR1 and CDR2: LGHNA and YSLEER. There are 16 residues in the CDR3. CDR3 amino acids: CASSQPTGERGYGYTF. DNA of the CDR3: TGCGCCAGCAGCCAACCTACAGGCGAACGGGGCTATGGCTACACCTTC.

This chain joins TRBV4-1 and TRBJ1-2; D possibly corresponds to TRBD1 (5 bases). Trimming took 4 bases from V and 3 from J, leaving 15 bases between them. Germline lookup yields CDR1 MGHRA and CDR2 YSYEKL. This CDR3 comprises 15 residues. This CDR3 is CASSPAPDSHYGYTF. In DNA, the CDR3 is TGCGCCAGCAGCCCGGCCCCTGACAGCCACTATGGCTACACCTTC.

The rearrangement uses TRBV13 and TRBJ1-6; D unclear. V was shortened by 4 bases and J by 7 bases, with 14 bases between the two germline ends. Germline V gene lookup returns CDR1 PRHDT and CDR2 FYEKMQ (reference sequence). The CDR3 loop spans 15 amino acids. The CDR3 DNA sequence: TGTGCCAGCAGCTACGAGGCGAGAAAGAATTCACCCCTCCACTTT. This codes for CASSYEARKNSPLHF. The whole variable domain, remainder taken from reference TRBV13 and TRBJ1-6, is AAGVIQSPRHLIKEKRETATLKCYPIPRHDTVYWYQQGPGQDPQFLISFYEKMQSDKGSIPDRFSAQQFSDYHSELNMSSLELGDSALYFCASSYEARKNSPLHFGNGTRLTVT.

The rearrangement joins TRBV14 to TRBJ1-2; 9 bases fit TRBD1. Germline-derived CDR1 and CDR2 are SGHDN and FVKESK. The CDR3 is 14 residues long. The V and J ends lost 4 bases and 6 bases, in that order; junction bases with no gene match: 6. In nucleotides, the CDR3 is TGTGCCAGCAGCCTCGGAACAGGGGGCGATGGCTACACCTTC. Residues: CASSLGTGGDGYTF.

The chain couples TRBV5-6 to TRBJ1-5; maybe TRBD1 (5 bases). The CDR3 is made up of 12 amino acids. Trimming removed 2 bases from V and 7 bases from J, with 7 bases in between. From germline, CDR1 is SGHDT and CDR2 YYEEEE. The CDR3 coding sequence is TGTGCCAGCAGCTTAAGGGGCCAGCCCCAGCATTTT. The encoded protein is CASSLRGQPQHF. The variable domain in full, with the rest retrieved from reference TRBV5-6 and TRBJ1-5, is DAGVTQSPTHLIKTRGQQVTLRCSPKSGHDTVSWYQQALGQGPQFIFQYYEEEERQRGNFPDRFSGHQFPNYSSELNVNALLLGDSALYLCASSLRGQPQHFGDGTRLSIL.

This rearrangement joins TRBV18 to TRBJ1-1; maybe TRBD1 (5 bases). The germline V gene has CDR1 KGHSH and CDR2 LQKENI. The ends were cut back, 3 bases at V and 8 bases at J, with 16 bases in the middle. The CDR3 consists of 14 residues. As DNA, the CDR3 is TGTGCCAGCTCACCCCAGACAGATCAAGCCGAAGCTTTCTTT. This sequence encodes CASSPQTDQAEAFF.

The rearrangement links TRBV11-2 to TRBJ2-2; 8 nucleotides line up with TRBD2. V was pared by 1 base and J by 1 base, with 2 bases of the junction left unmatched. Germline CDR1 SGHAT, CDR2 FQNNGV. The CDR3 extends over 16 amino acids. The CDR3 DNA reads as TGTGCCAGCAGCTTAGGTCTAGCGGGGAACACCGGGGAGCTGTTTTTT. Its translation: CASSLGLAGNTGELFF.

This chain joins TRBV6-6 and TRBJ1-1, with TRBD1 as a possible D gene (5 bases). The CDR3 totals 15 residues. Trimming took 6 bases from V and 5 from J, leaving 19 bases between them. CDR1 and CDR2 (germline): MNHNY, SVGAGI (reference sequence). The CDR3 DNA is TGTGCCAGCAGCCAGGTACGGGGGGAGTGGACTGAAGCTTTCTTT. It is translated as CASSQVRGEWTEAFF.

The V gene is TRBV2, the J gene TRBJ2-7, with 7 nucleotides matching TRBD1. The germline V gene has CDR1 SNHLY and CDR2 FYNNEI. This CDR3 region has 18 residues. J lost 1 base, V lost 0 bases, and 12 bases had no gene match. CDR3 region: CASSEAIYPTGSSYEQYF. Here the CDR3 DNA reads TGTGCCAGCAGTGAAGCAATCTATCCGACAGGGTCGTCCTACGAGCAGTACTTC. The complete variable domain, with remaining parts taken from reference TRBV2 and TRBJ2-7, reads EPEVTQTPSHQVTQMGQEVILRCVPISNHLYFYWYRQILGQKVEFLVSFYNNEISEKSEIFDDQFSVERPDGSNFTLKIRSTKLEDSAMYFCASSEAIYPTGSSYEQYFGPGTRLTVT.

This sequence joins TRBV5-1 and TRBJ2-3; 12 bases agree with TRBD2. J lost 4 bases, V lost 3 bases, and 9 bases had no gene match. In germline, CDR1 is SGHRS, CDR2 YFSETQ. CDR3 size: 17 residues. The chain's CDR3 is CASSSTPSGGAADTQYF. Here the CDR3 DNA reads TGCGCCAGCAGCTCAACCCCTAGCGGGGGGGCGGCAGATACGCAGTATTTT.

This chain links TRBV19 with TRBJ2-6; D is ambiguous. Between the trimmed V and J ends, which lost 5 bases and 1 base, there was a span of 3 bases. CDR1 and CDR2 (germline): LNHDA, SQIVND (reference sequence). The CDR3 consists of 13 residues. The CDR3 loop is CASSGSGANVLTF. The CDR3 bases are TGTGCCAGTAGTGGATCTGGGGCCAACGTCCTGACTTTC.